These 14 T cell receptor beta chains originate from one sample sequenced in a study of blood T cell repertoires in COVID-19. Sequenced by immunoSEQ multiplex PCR; TCRdb stores in-frame clones only, minus some. This sample has tens of thousands of clones; 70% to 85% occur once, and the top ten carry about 25%. Material: peripheral blood. These receptor sequences come from a man aged 55 to 69 with active or convalescent COVID-19.

This clone was observed at least ten times. Other DNA sequences from this sample encode an identical CDR3 as well. This chain connects TRBV19 to TRBJ1-5; tentative D call: TRBD1 (5 bases). V lost 3 bases and J 6 bases, leaving 15 bases between the germline ends. The CDR3 runs 15 residues. Germline V gene data show CDR1 as LNHDA and CDR2 as SQIVND (reference sequence). The CDR3 loop reads CASSIYGAGGQPQHF. The CDR3 DNA follows: TGTGCCAGTAGTATCTACGGGGCGGGGGGTCAGCCCCAGCATTTT. Together with reference TRBV19 and TRBJ1-5, the CDR3 gives the full variable domain: DGGITQSPKYLFRKEGQNVTLSCEQNLNHDAMYWYRQDPGQGLRLIYYSQIVNDFQKGDIAEGYSVSREKKESFPLTVTSAQKNPTAFYLCASSIYGAGGQPQHFGDGTRLSIL.

This clone has only one observation. V gene TRBV11-2 combines with J gene TRBJ2-5, with D perhaps TRBD1 (5 bases). This CDR3 is built from 15 residues. The germline V gene has CDR1 SGHAT and CDR2 FQNNGV. Trimming cost V 1 base and J 3 bases, with 12 bases left between them. The CDR3 here is CASSLGVSREETQYF. The CDR3, as DNA: TGTGCCAGCAGCTTAGGGGTATCCAGGGAAGAGACCCAGTACTTC.

The J gene is TRBJ1-1, the V gene TRBV13; D not resolved. The CDR3 has 13 residues. Trimming took off 8 bases at V and 4 bases at J, with 14 bases between the two ends. The V gene's germline CDR1 is PRHDT and CDR2 FYEKMQ (reference sequence). The CDR3 here is CASRGDALTEAFF. For the CDR3, the DNA is TGTGCCAGCCGGGGAGATGCACTCACTGAAGCTTTCTTT.

The V gene is TRBV6-1, the J gene TRBJ2-7, with 7 positions matching TRBD2. CDR1 is MNHNS, CDR2 SASEGT, per germline. CDR3 length: 16 amino acids. After removal of 1 base from V and 1 base from J, the junction contained 7 bases not matched to a gene. The CDR3 loop reads CASSEEHGGGSYEQYF. Written as DNA, the CDR3 is TGTGCCAGCAGTGAAGAGCACGGCGGGGGATCCTACGAGCAGTACTTC.

The chain uses TRBV4-3 and TRBJ2-7; TRBD2 matches 8 bases. The CDR3 covers 15 residues. Germline V CDR1 and CDR2: LGHNA, YSLEER. After removal of 2 bases from V and 2 bases from J, the junction contained 5 bases not matched to a gene. CDR3 DNA sequence: TGCGCCAGCAGCCAACGCCTCGGGGGGGCCTACGAGCAGTACTTC. Amino acid sequence: CASSQRLGGAYEQYF.

To note about this clone: The same CDR3 also results from other DNA sequences found in this sample. The J gene is TRBJ2-3, the V gene TRBV11-3; TRBD2 is a possible D gene (5 bases). Trimming removed 4 bases from V and 1 base from J, with 6 bases in between. The CDR3 sequence is 13 residues long. The germline V gene has CDR1 SGHNT and CDR2 YENEEA. CDR3 amino acids: CASSSRGTDTQYF. In nucleotides, the CDR3 is TGTGCCAGCAGCTCGCGGGGCACAGATACGCAGTATTTT. The whole variable domain, remainder taken from reference TRBV11-3 and TRBJ2-3, is EAGVVQSPRYKIIEKKQPVAFWCNPISGHNTLYWYLQNLGQGPELLIRYENEEAVDDSQLPKDRFSAERLKGVDSTLKIQPAELGDSAVYLCASSSRGTDTQYFGPGTRLTVL.

The gene calls are TRBV19 and TRBJ2-1, with D hard to call. Germline values: CDR1 LNHDA, CDR2 SQIVND (reference sequence). V lost 2 bases and J 6 bases, leaving 11 bases between the germline ends. This CDR3 has 14 residues. This chain's CDR3 is CASSIMTSPNEQFF. In nucleotides, the CDR3 is TGTGCCAGTAGTATAATGACTTCACCCAATGAGCAGTTCTTC.

This CDR3 reads CAISDLEGESNYGYTF. The CDR3 DNA reads as TGTGCCATCAGTGATTTAGAAGGGGAAAGTAACTATGGCTACACCTTC. This chain connects TRBV10-3 to TRBJ1-2; D is possibly TRBD1 (5 bases). V was trimmed by 3 bases and J by 1 base, leaving 15 bases between them. Germline V gene sequence: CDR1 ENHRY, CDR2 SYGVKD. The CDR3 is made up of 16 amino acids.

The chain carries TRBV19 and TRBJ2-1; D perhaps matches TRBD1 (6 bases). Trimming pared 5 bases from V and 0 bases from J, leaving 8 bases between. Germline V CDR1 and CDR2: LNHDA, SQIVND (reference sequence). The CDR3 sequence is 14 residues long. Here the CDR3 reads CASSDRSSYNEQFF. The CDR3 DNA sequence: TGTGCCAGTAGTGACAGGAGCTCCTACAATGAGCAGTTCTTC.

The CDR3: CASSLGVSGTEAFF. The CDR3 DNA reads as TGTGCCAGCAGCTTAGGTGTTTCGGGCACTGAAGCTTTCTTT. The chain combines TRBV7-9 with TRBJ1-1; D uncertain. The CDR3 has 14 residues. V lost 1 base and J 4 bases, leaving 10 bases between the germline ends. Germline V CDR1 and CDR2: SEHNR, FQNEAQ (reference sequence).

By share, this clone counts as medium-sized. This rearrangement joins TRBV2 to TRBJ2-7; D remains ambiguous. This CDR3 is built from 11 residues. Germline loops: CDR1 SNHLY, CDR2 FYNNEI. Trimming left V 7 bases short and J 4 bases short, with 8 bases between. CDR3: CASTSEYEQYF. CDR3 sequence (DNA): TGTGCCAGCACGTCCGAGTACGAGCAGTACTTC.

The chain links TRBV28 to TRBJ1-4; possible D gene TRBD1, 6 bases. Per the germline V gene, CDR1 is MDHEN and CDR2 is SYDVKM. The CDR3 consists of 15 residues. Trimming removed 2 bases from V and 5 bases from J, with 12 bases in between. CDR3 residues: CASSLPQGGNEKLFF. The CDR3 coding sequence is TGTGCCAGCAGTTTACCACAGGGTGGGAATGAAAAACTGTTTTTT. The full variable domain, rest sourced from reference TRBV28 and TRBJ1-4, is DVKVTQSSRYLVKRTGEKVFLECVQDMDHENMFWYRQDPGLGLRLIYFSYDVKMKEKGDIPEGYSVSREKKERFSLILESASTNQTSMYLCASSLPQGGNEKLFFGSGTQLSVL.

J is TRBJ2-2 and V is TRBV12-3 or TRBV12-4; 9 nucleotides line up with TRBD1. V was clipped by 10 bases and J by 5 bases; unmatched bases: 5. The CDR3 is 13 residues long. The CDR3 DNA sequence: TGTGCCACACAGGGGGCGCGGACCGGGGAGCTGTTTTTT. As protein: CATQGARTGELFF.

The gene calls are TRBV6-2 or TRBV6-3 and TRBJ2-5, with 8 bases lining up with TRBD2. There are 14 residues in the CDR3. The J segment lost 4 bases and the V segment lost 2 bases, leaving 3 bases of the junction unmatched. Germline CDR1 MNHEY, CDR2 SVGEGT. CDR3 sequence reads: CASSYIAGTETQYF. CDR3 DNA: TGTGCCAGCAGTTACATAGCGGGGACAGAGACCCAGTACTTC.